These 8 T cell receptor beta chains share one sample of origin, sequenced in a study of early T cells in non-severe SARS-CoV-2 infection (dated by TCRdb to the early 2020s). The method behind the library was 5' RACE. The reads were generated on a NextSeq 500. TCRdb reprocessing: public reads trimmed at Q25 with fastp, clones called with MiXCR, in-frame beta chains kept. Merged by CDR3 protein, the rows form single entries marked with the most common genes and DNA. The table for this sample lists about 46,000 distinct CDR3 sequences; more than 4.5% of them were counted only once. The ten largest clones add up to 5% to 5.5% of the sample. Sequences were derived from whole blood, sampled at baseline. Source of these receptors: an adult who was a healthcare worker with PCR-confirmed SARS-CoV-2 infection or an uninfected control (not recorded which).

This clonotype occurred many times. V gene TRBV29-1 combines with J gene TRBJ2-3; D gene uncertain. The CDR3 totals 10 residues. From germline, CDR1 is SQVTM and CDR2 ANQGSEA. Deletions cut 8 bases from V and 1 base from J, with 4 bases between. The CDR3 loop reads CSCGTDTQYF. In nucleotides, the CDR3 is TGCAGCTGTGGCACAGATACGCAGTATTTT.

This clonotype occurred many times. The chain combines TRBV29-1 with TRBJ1-1; maybe TRBD1 (5 bases). CDR1 and CDR2 (germline): SQVTM, ANQGSEA. V lost 6 bases to trimming and J lost 2 bases, with 10 bases between them. The CDR3 totals 12 residues. Here the CDR3 reads CSVWDLNTEAFF. In DNA, the CDR3 is TGCAGCGTATGGGACCTTAACACTGAAGCTTTCTTT.

The sample holds many counts of this clonotype. The chain joins TRBV18 to TRBJ1-1; D gene unclear. The CDR3 contains 12 residues. The germline V gene encodes CDR1 KGHSH and CDR2 LQKENI. Trimming took off 6 bases at V and 3 bases at J, with 8 bases between the two ends. CDR3 DNA: TGTGCCAGCTCCACCACGGACACTGAAGCTTTCTTT. Its protein is CASSTTDTEAFF.

This clonotype has ten or more counts. The chain couples TRBV20-1 to TRBJ2-1, with TRBD2 matching over 7 bases. This CDR3 contains 15 residues. CDR1 DFQATT and CDR2 SNEGSKA come from the germline V gene (reference sequence). V shed 1 base and J 8 bases; nucleotides not matched to a gene: 11. Written as DNA, the CDR3 is TGCAGTGCTAGAGCGTTGGCGGGAGTACAAGATGAGCAGTTCTTC. This sequence encodes CSARALAGVQDEQFF.

At least ten counts were recorded for this clonotype. CDR3 protein: CSVDLSGTNYGYTF. As DNA, the CDR3 is TGCAGCGTTGATTTGTCGGGTACTAACTATGGCTACACCTTC. The chain recombines TRBV29-1 with TRBJ1-2; D remains ambiguous. With 3 bases removed from V and 0 bases from J, the gap between germline ends came to 11 bases. Germline loops: CDR1 SQVTM, CDR2 ANQGSEA. CDR3 length: 14 amino acids.

This clonotype was detected ten times or more. The V and J genes are TRBV20-1 and TRBJ2-1, with D possibly TRBD1 on 5 matching bases. Per the germline V gene, CDR1 is DFQATT and CDR2 is SNEGSKA (reference sequence). CDR3 size: 16 residues. Deletions cut 4 bases from V and 7 bases from J, with 23 bases between. Here the CDR3 reads CSATFLLRGFWNEQFF. CDR3 nucleotides: TGCAGTGCTACGTTCCTCTTAAGGGGATTTTGGAATGAGCAGTTCTTC.

The chain couples TRBV30 to TRBJ2-7; 7 positions match TRBD1. V lost 5 bases, J lost 0 bases, and 10 bases stayed unmatched. This CDR3 is 15 amino acids long. The germline V gene has CDR1 GTSNPN and CDR2 SVGIG (reference sequence). The DNA of the CDR3 is TGTGCCTGGGAGAGGGACAGCCAATACTCCTACGAGCAGTACTTC. Translating it yields CAWERDSQYSYEQYF. The full variable domain, its missing parts supplied by reference TRBV30 and TRBJ2-7, is SQTIHQWPATLVQPVGSPLSLECTVEGTSNPNLYWYRQAAGRGLQLLFYSVGIGQISSEVPQNLSASRPQDRQFILSSKKLLLSDSGFYLCAWERDSQYSYEQYFGPGTRLTVT.

This clonotype was seen at least ten times. This chain joins TRBV11-2 and TRBJ2-1, with a possible D match to TRBD1 (5 bases). Germline CDR1 is SGHAT and CDR2 is FQNNGV. Trimming left V 4 bases short and J 4 bases short, with 11 bases between. This CDR3 region has 14 residues. Here the CDR3 reads CASSSPGHYNEQFF. The DNA of the CDR3 is TGTGCCAGCAGCTCCCCTGGACATTACAATGAGCAGTTCTTC.